This T cell receptor beta chain was observed in a study of graft-versus-host responses after intestinal transplantation. The overall study: Recipients got multivisceral, liver-intestinal, or isolated intestinal transplants. The recipients all started with anti-thymocyte globulin induction and then took tacrolimus and steroids for around 3 years.

Here immunoSEQ multiplex PCR was the method, and the copy in TCRdb shows in-frame clones only, minus some. The sample includes about 8,000 clones, roughly 80% of them seen just once. Processing of graft tissue released intraepithelial and lamina propria lymphocytes. Overall study findings and caveats: Recipient marrow held GvH clones, some first seen in ileum or blood.

This clone appeared once. Its target is unknown. Germline lookup yields CDR1 SGHNT and CDR2 YYREEE (reference sequence). V was cut by 6 bases and J by 1 base, with 10 bases left in between. The CDR3 consists of 13 residues. The chain uses TRBV5-4 and TRBJ2-5; D may be TRBD2 (6 bases). The receptor comes from a human patient who received an intestinal transplant, so some T cells may come from the graft donor. The source was ileum tissue, collected around 230 days after intestinal transplant. This CDR3 is CASTRDRQETQYF. The CDR3, as DNA: TGTGCCAGCACGCGGGACCGCCAAGAGACCCAGTACTTC.